This entry concerns a single TCR beta chain. Antigen: not known. This specimen belongs to a study of blood T cells in healthy people across ages. Study-level points and caveats: The CMV status of each donor remained undetermined, and this could have confounded shifts in expanded clonotypes.

Primed by a sample-barcoded 5' primer and a J-beta primer mix, a second PCR proceeded for 7 to 11 cycles. TCRdb independently ran MiXCR on the 5' RACE reads; one entry per CDR3 protein. The sample has more than 450,000 distinct CDR3 sequences; about 29% are singletons. With 6 bases removed from V and 4 bases from J, the gap between germline ends came to 14 bases. CDR1 is DFQATT, CDR2 SNEGSKA, per germline (reference sequence). The CDR3 extends over 13 amino acids. The sample was also reused in another study, on T cells of mothers and their children.

The sequenced material came from blood. This clonotype was sampled from a boy aged 2-15 years in good health. The V gene is TRBV20-1, the J gene TRBJ2-3; no clear D gene. The DNA for the CDR3 is TGCAGTGCCCCTAGGTCCGGGCCAGATACGCAGTATTTT. Residues: CSAPRSGPDTQYF.